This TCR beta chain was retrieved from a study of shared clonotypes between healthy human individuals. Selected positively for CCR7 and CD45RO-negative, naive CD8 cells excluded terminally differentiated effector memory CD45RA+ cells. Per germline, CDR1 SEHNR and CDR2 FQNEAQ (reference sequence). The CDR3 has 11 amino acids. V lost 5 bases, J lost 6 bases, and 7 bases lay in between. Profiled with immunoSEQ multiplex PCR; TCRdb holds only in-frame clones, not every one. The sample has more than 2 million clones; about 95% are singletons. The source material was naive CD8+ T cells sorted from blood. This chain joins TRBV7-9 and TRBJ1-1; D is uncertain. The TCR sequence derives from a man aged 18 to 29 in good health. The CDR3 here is CASSDNPEAFF. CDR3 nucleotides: TGTGCCAGCAGCGACAATCCTGAAGCTTTCTTT.